This record covers a single T cell receptor (beta chain). The data were obtained in a study of blood T cell repertoires in COVID-19. Clones were sequenced by immunoSEQ multiplex PCR, and TCRdb holds only the in-frame ones, with some missing. The sample consists of more than 300,000 clones, 70% to 90% of them appearing once. Study members were between 18 and 89 years old and lived in 24 US regions. The CDR3 is 17 residues long. V lost 1 base and J lost 4, with 16 bases in between. Germline lookup yields CDR1 MGHRA and CDR2 YSYEKL. The chain has TRBV4-1 and TRBJ2-2; D possibly corresponds to TRBD2 (7 bases). The sequencing input was PBMCs or T cells enriched from blood (not recorded which). The sequence was collected from a young woman who had recovered from COVID-19. DNA of the CDR3: TGCGCCAGCAGCCAAGGATTCGGGGGGCTGGGCACCGGGGAGCTGTTTTTT. Amino acid sequence: CASSQGFGGLGTGELFF.